The sequence of this TCR beta chain was determined in a study of blood T cells in healthy people across ages. It was with a sample-barcoded 5' primer and a J-beta primer mix that a second PCR of roughly 6 to 12 cycles was run. In TCRdb, the 5' RACE reads were re-called with MiXCR into one record per CDR3 protein. This table holds about 1.1 million distinct CDR3 sequences, around two fifths found once. After removal of 4 bases from V and 7 bases from J, the junction contained 6 bases not matched to a gene. The CDR3 loop spans 14 amino acids. Germline CDR1 is SNHLY and CDR2 is FYNNEI. The sample providers were healthy Caucasian people from Russia, aged roughly 6 to 90. This clonotype was counted between two and nine times.

The V gene is TRBV2, the J gene TRBJ1-5, with 8 bases aligning to TRBD1. What was sequenced was blood. The TCR originated in a man aged 18 to 35 in good health. In nucleotides, the CDR3 is TGTGCCAGCAGTGTACAGGGGGAAGGACAGCCCCAGCATTTT. As protein: CASSVQGEGQPQHF.